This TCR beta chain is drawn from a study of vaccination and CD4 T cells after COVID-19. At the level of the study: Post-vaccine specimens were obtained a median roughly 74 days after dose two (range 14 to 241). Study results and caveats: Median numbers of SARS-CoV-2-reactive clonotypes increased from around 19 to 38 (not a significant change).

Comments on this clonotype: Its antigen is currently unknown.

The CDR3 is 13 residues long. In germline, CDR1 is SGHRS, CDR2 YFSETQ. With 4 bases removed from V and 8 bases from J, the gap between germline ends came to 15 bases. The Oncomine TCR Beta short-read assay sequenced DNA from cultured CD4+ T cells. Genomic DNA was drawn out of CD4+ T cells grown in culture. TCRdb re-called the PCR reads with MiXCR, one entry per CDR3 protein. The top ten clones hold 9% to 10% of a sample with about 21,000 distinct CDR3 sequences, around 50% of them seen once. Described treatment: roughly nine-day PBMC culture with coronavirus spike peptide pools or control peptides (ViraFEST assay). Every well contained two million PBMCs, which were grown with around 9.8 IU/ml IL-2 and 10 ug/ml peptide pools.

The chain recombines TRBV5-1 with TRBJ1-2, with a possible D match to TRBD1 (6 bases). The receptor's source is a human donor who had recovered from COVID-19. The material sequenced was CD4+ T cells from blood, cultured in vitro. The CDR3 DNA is TGCGCCAGCAGCCCCGAGGGGCAGGGGGGCTACACCTTC. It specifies CASSPEGQGGYTF.